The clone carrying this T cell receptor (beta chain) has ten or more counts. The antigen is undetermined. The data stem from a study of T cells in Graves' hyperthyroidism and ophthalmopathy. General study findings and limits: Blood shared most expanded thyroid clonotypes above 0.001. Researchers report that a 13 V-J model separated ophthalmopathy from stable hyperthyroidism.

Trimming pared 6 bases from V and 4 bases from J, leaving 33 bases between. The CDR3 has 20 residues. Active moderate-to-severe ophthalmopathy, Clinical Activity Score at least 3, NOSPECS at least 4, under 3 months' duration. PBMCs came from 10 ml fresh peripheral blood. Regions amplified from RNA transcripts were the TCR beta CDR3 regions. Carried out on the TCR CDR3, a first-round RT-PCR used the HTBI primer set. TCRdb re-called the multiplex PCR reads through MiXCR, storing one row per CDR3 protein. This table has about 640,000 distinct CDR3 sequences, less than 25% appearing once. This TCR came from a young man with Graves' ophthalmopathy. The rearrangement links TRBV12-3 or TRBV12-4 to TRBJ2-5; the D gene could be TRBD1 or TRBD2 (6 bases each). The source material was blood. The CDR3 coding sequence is TGTGCCAGCAGGCAACGAGGGGAACGCGGGACATCCATCGGGGGAGAGACCCAGTACTTC. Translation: CASRQRGERGTSIGGETQYF.